Presented here are 22 T cell receptor beta chains from one specimen sequenced in a study of blood T cell repertoires in COVID-19. This table comes from immunoSEQ multiplex PCR, and its TCRdb copy is limited to in-frame clones, with some not included. The sample shows under 400,000 clones, approximately 90% of them seen only once. The sequenced sample was peripheral blood. These receptors all come from a woman in her twenties or thirties with COVID-19, enrolled during active disease.

The chain links TRBV18 to TRBJ1-4; D is possibly TRBD1 (5 bases). The CDR3 is 16 amino acids. V was shortened by 1 base and J by 8 bases, with 17 bases between the two germline ends. CDR1 is KGHSH, CDR2 LQKENI, per germline. The CDR3 loop is CASSPQGFAPEEKLFF. CDR3 nucleotides: TGTGCCAGCTCACCACAGGGGTTCGCCCCGGAAGAAAAACTGTTTTTT.

This clone appeared once. The identical CDR3 is also encoded by other nucleotide sequences in the sample. This CDR3 reads CAWSLGGVEKLFF. In DNA form, the CDR3 reads TGTGCCTGGAGCCTCGGGGGAGTTGAAAAACTGTTTTTT. V usage is TRBV30 and J usage is TRBJ1-4, with D perhaps matching TRBD1 (5 bases). The ends were cut back, 3 bases at V and 7 bases at J, with 12 bases in the middle. This CDR3 has 13 amino acids. Germline V gene sequence: CDR1 GTSNPN, CDR2 SVGIG (reference sequence).

The chain employs TRBV9 and TRBJ2-1; D possibly corresponds to TRBD2 (5 bases). This CDR3 comprises 15 residues. Trimming removed 0 bases at V and 9 bases at J, with 16 bases between. Looked up from germline, CDR1 is SGDLS and CDR2 is YYNGEE. This CDR3 is CASSVEGYSVGEQFF. Written as DNA, the CDR3 is TGTGCCAGCAGCGTAGAGGGTTATAGCGTGGGTGAGCAGTTCTTC.

On this clone itself: At one end, the junction sequence differs from germline, possibly due to a read error. The rearrangement links TRBV2 to TRBJ2-5, with 10 positions matching TRBD1. The CDR3 spans 12 residues. Germline V gene sequence: CDR1 SNHLY, CDR2 FYNNEI. Here the CDR3 DNA reads TGTGCCAGCAGTCCGGACAGGGGGGTTTCGGACTTC. It translates to CASSPDRGVSDF.

The chain combines TRBV21-1 with TRBJ1-5; the D call TRBD1 from the table was never checked on the DNA. TRBV21-1 is given as a pseudogene. This CDR3 is 13 amino acids long. The CDR3 protein is CASSKLGAQPQHF. CDR3 bases: TGTGCCAGCAGCAAACTGGGGGCCCAGCCCCAGCATTTT.

A word on this clone: A read error may produce the germline difference seen at one junction end. The chain links TRBV3-1 (or the pseudogene TRBV3-2) to TRBJ2-5; tentatively, D is TRBD2 (7 bases). The germline CDR1 and CDR2 sequences are LGHDT and YNNKEL (reference sequence). This CDR3 is built from 15 residues. The CDR3 DNA sequence: TGTGCCAGCAGGCAAGGGCGGGGGCGGCGAGAGACCCAGTACTTC. Translating it yields CASRQGRGRRETQYF.

This clone is a singleton in its sample. The V gene is TRBV11-3, the J gene TRBJ2-3; tentative D call: TRBD2 (5 bases). The CDR3 length is 16 residues. V was shortened by 0 bases and J by 1 base, with 11 bases between the two germline ends. Germline-derived CDR1 and CDR2 are SGHNT and YENEEA. Here the CDR3 reads CASSLDAGIGTDTQYF. DNA for the CDR3: TGTGCCAGCAGCTTAGATGCGGGCATTGGCACAGATACGCAGTATTTT.

The gene calls are TRBV2 and TRBJ1-5; no reliable D call. The CDR3 totals 13 residues. The germline V gene encodes CDR1 SNHLY and CDR2 FYNNEI. V was clipped by 5 bases and J by 5 bases, with 10 bases between them. CDR3 coding DNA: TGTGCCAGCAGTTCGTCCTCGGATCAGCCCCAGCATTTT. Encoded protein: CASSSSSDQPQHF.

The V gene is TRBV6-4, the J gene TRBJ2-3; possibly TRBD2 for D (7 bases). The germline V and J ends were trimmed by 0 bases and 2 bases, with 9 bases remaining between them. This CDR3 has 15 amino acids. Germline V gene data show CDR1 as MRHNA and CDR2 as SNTAGT. The CDR3 here is CASSDSRGATDTQYF. In nucleotides, the CDR3 is TGTGCCAGCAGTGACTCCCGGGGGGCCACAGATACGCAGTATTTT.

This clone has only a few counts. The chain uses TRBV6-2 or TRBV6-3 and TRBJ2-1; D gene unclear. This CDR3 spans 15 amino acids. CDR1 is MNHEY and CDR2 is SVGEGT in the germline V gene. V lost 2 bases and J lost 9, with 17 bases in between. The CDR3 sequence is CASSYDPSLVSEQFF. The CDR3 nucleotides read TGTGCCAGCAGTTACGACCCCTCCCTAGTTAGTGAGCAGTTCTTC.

This chain connects TRBV5-1 to TRBJ1-4; D gene ambiguous. V was cut by 0 bases and J by 0 bases, with 9 bases left in between. The CDR3 runs 16 residues. Germline V gene lookup returns CDR1 SGHRS and CDR2 YFSETQ. CDR3 in amino acids: CASSLGQETTNEKLFF. The DNA of the CDR3 is TGCGCCAGCAGCTTGGGACAAGAAACAACTAATGAAAAACTGTTTTTT.

The chain joins TRBV7-6 to TRBJ1-1, with TRBD1 matching over 7 bases. The ends lost 5 bases at V and 4 bases at J; junction bases unmatched: 7. Looked up from germline, CDR1 is SGHVS and CDR2 is FNYEAQ. The CDR3 is 14 residues long. CDR3 nucleotides: TGTGCCAGCAGCCCTGGACAGGTGGGCACTGAAGCTTTCTTT. As protein: CASSPGQVGTEAFF.

The chain recombines TRBV5-5 with TRBJ2-5; 7 bases are a match to TRBD1. With 4 bases clipped from V and 0 bases from J, the junction kept 3 bases outside the gene matches. Germline CDR1 and CDR2: SGHKS and YYEKEE (reference sequence). CDR3 length: 14 residues. CDR3 sequence (DNA): TGTGCCAGCAGCCGGACAGGATACCAAGAGACCCAGTACTTC. The encoded protein is CASSRTGYQETQYF.

The chain uses TRBV4-3 and TRBJ1-2; 8 nucleotides match TRBD1. The CDR3 runs 14 residues. V was pared by 4 bases and J by 3 bases, with 4 bases of the junction left unmatched. Germline V gene sequence: CDR1 LGHNA, CDR2 YSLEER. CDR3 in DNA: TGCGCCAGCAGCCTTGACAGGGGTTACTATGGCTACACCTTC. Its translation: CASSLDRGYYGYTF.

This clone was detected a few times. The chain recombines TRBV6-1 with TRBJ2-7; TRBD1 might be the D (5 bases). The CDR3 spans 13 residues. Germline V gene lookup returns CDR1 MNHNS and CDR2 SASEGT. V shed 3 bases and J shed 4 bases, with 10 bases lying between them. The CDR3 here is CASSESGMYEQYV. CDR3 bases: TGTGCCAGCAGTGAGTCAGGGATGTACGAGCAGTACGTC.

The chain couples TRBV11-2 to TRBJ2-7, with D maybe TRBD1 (6 bases). Trimming shortened V by 7 bases and J by 3 bases, and 13 bases separated the two germline ends. The CDR3 consists of 13 residues. The V gene's germline CDR1 is SGHAT and CDR2 FQNNGV. CDR3 nucleotides: TGTGCCAGCATCGAGACAGGAAACTACGAGCAGTACTTC. This codes for CASIETGNYEQYF. Using reference TRBV11-2 and TRBJ2-7 for the parts outside the CDR3, the full variable domain is EAGVAQSPRYKIIEKRQSVAFWCNPISGHATLYWYQQILGQGPKLLIQFQNNGVVDDSQLPKDRFSAERLKGVDSTLKIQPAKLEDSAVYLCASIETGNYEQYFGPGTRLTVT.

Here the CDR3 reads CASSSPGQGDSPLHF. CDR3 in DNA: TGTGCCAGCAGTTCTCCTGGACAGGGGGATTCACCCCTCCACTTT. The genes are TRBV6-2 or TRBV6-3 and TRBJ1-6; 10 nucleotides agree with TRBD1. Germline V gene data show CDR1 as MNHEY and CDR2 as SVGEGT. CDR3 length: 15 residues. V dropped 4 bases and J dropped 8; count of bases not matched to a gene: 5.

The rearrangement uses TRBV30 and TRBJ1-4, with D hard to call. V gave up 3 bases and J gave up 8 bases, with 13 bases separating them. CDR3 size: 13 residues. Germline CDR1 GTSNPN, CDR2 SVGIG (reference sequence). The CDR3 loop is CAWSGGREEKLFF. The DNA for the CDR3 is TGTGCCTGGAGCGGCGGGAGAGAGGAAAAACTGTTTTTT.

This clone has just one count. The DNA of the CDR3 is TGCGCCACCAGACAGGGCAATCAGCCCCAGCATTTT. Translated: CATRQGNQPQHF. The chain uses TRBV10-2 and TRBJ1-5, with D tentatively TRBD1 (6 bases). From germline, CDR1 is WSHSY and CDR2 SAAADI. The CDR3 consists of 12 residues. V was pared by 10 bases and J by 2 bases, with 9 bases between.

This clone was counted a single time. The chain is built from TRBV23-1 and TRBJ2-2, with TRBD2 as a possible D gene (6 bases). TRBV23-1 is annotated as an ORF whose role is uncertain. Deletions cut 2 bases from V and 3 bases from J, with 19 bases between. This CDR3 has 18 residues. CDR3 sequence reads: CASSQPIRGGADTGELFF. The DNA for the CDR3 is TGCGCCAGCAGTCAACCCATTCGTGGAGGGGCGGACACCGGGGAGCTGTTTTTT.

The chain combines TRBV20-1 with TRBJ2-5; D is unresolved. The CDR3 totals 11 residues. Trimming removed 5 bases from V and 4 bases from J, with 8 bases in between. CDR1 is DFQATT, CDR2 SNEGSKA, per germline (reference sequence). The CDR3 loop is CSALVLETQYF. DNA of the CDR3: TGCAGTGCTCTCGTCCTAGAGACCCAGTACTTC.

The V and J genes are TRBV13 and TRBJ1-1; TRBD1 matches 8 bases. The CDR3 consists of 13 residues. The V gene end was trimmed by 6 bases and the J gene end by 3 bases; junction bases not matched to a gene: 3. Germline V gene data show CDR1 as PRHDT and CDR2 as FYEKMQ (reference sequence). Here the CDR3 DNA reads TGTGCCAGCAGTCCGACAGGGGACACTGAAGCTTTCTTT. Protein sequence: CASSPTGDTEAFF.